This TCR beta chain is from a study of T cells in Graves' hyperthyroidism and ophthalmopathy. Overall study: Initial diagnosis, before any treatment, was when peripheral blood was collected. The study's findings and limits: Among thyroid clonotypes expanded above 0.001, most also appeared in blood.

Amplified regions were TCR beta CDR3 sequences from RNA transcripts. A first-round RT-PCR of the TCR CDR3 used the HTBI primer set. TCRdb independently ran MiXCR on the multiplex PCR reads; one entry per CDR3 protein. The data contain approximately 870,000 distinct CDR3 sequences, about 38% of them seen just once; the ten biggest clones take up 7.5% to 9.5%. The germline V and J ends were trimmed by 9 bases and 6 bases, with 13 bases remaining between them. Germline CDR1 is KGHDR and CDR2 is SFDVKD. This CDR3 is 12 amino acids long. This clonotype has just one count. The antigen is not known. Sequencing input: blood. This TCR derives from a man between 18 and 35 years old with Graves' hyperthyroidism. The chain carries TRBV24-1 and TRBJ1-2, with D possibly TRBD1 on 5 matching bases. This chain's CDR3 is CATRELGDGYTF. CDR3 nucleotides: TGTGCCACCCGAGAACTGGGGGATGGCTACACCTTC.